These 25 T cell receptor beta chains were all obtained from the same sample, sequenced in a study of human T cells and chemical hapten exposure (dated by TCRdb to the early 2020s). Libraries came from RACE. Reads for this sample came from a NextSeq 500. The public sequencing data were trimmed at Q25 with fastp and processed into clonotypes with MiXCR by TCRdb, which kept only in-frame beta chains. Identical CDR3 proteins give one entry, which carries the most common genes and DNA. For this sample there are approximately 72,000 distinct CDR3 sequences; approximately 10% appear just once. In total, the top ten clones hold roughly 1.4% of the sample. In light of the paper, this sample's time point label describes: patch test 3, about 24 weeks after DPC sensitization. Taken with the paper, the label for treatment or condition translates to: therapeutic diphenylcyclopropenone sensitization with weekly scalp DPC.

Source: whole blood, taken in connection with sensitization to the hapten diphenylcyclopropenone (DPC). The receptors were sampled from a woman between 50 and 59 years old with alopecia areata. Some clones in this sample may be carry-over from other donors' samples.

This clonotype was observed at least ten times. This chain links TRBV28 with TRBJ1-2, with a possible D match to TRBD1 (5 bases). CDR3 length: 14 residues. V shed 6 bases and J shed 8 bases, with 19 bases lying between them. From germline, CDR1 is MDHEN and CDR2 SYDVKM. CDR3 DNA sequence: TGTGCCAGCAGAGAAAATATGAGGGGAAGGGGCTACACCTTC. This encodes CASRENMRGRGYTF.

V gene TRBV29-1 combines with J gene TRBJ2-1; D is possibly TRBD1 or TRBD2 (5 bases each). Germline lookup yields CDR1 SQVTM and CDR2 ANQGSEA. The length of the CDR3 is 14 residues. The CDR3 DNA sequence: TGCAGTGGACTCGAACAGGCGATCTACAATGAGCAGTTCTTC. Translated: CSGLEQAIYNEQFF.

This clonotype was counted at least ten times. Written as DNA, the CDR3 is TGTGCCAGCAGTTTTAAGGACAGAAACTATGGCTACACCTTC. Translation gives CASSFKDRNYGYTF. The chain couples TRBV28 to TRBJ1-2; possible D gene TRBD1, 6 bases. Germline V gives CDR1 MDHEN, CDR2 SYDVKM. The CDR3 runs to 14 residues. Trimming removed 3 bases at V and 2 bases at J, with 10 bases between.

The chain recombines TRBV12-3 or TRBV12-4 with TRBJ1-1; D possibly corresponds to TRBD1 (5 bases). CDR3 length: 13 residues. V lost 3 bases and J 4 bases, leaving 9 bases between the germline ends. This CDR3 is CASSFPGRTEAFF. For the CDR3, the DNA is TGTGCCAGCAGTTTTCCGGGACGCACTGAAGCTTTCTTT.

This clonotype was recorded at least ten times. The rearrangement joins TRBV18 to TRBJ1-1; possible D gene TRBD1, 5 bases. The CDR3 runs to 18 residues. Per the germline V gene, CDR1 is KGHSH and CDR2 is LQKENI. V dropped 5 bases and J dropped 3 bases, with 25 bases sitting between them. CDR3 sequence reads: CASSEYRDSWVGDTEAFF. DNA for the CDR3: TGTGCCAGCTCAGAGTACCGGGACTCATGGGTTGGGGACACTGAAGCTTTCTTT.

The genes are TRBV29-1 and TRBJ2-3; D might be TRBD1 (5 bases). This CDR3 is 14 amino acids long. Trimming removed 4 bases from V and 0 bases from J, with 11 bases in between. Per germline, CDR1 SQVTM and CDR2 ANQGSEA. The CDR3, as DNA: TGCAGCGTTGCAAGTCAGGGCAGCACAGATACGCAGTATTTT. Translating gives CSVASQGSTDTQYF.

A few counts support this clonotype. The V and J genes are TRBV7-2 and TRBJ1-1, with D perhaps matching TRBD1 (5 bases). The V and J ends lost 5 bases and 7 bases respectively, with 14 bases between them. Germline V gene sequence: CDR1 SGHTA, CDR2 FQGNSA. The CDR3 is 13 residues long. CDR3 DNA sequence: TGTGCCAGCAGCACCAGACAGAGCATTGAAGCTTTCTTT. It specifies CASSTRQSIEAFF.

As for this clonotype: Being one base from a much bigger clone, this may be a read error. The gene calls are TRBV6-2 or TRBV6-3 and TRBJ2-3; the D gene is possibly TRBD1 (6 bases). Trimming took off 3 bases at V and 4 bases at J, with 8 bases between the two ends. This CDR3 has 13 amino acids. Germline assignment: CDR1 MNHEY and CDR2 SVGEGT. DNA for the CDR3: TGTGCCAGCAGTTATAGGGGGTCAGATACGCAGTATTTT. Amino acid sequence: CASSYRGSDTQYF.

This clonotype was seen more than once but under ten times. The gene calls are TRBV18 and TRBJ1-1, with TRBD1 as a possible D gene (6 bases). The CDR3 loop spans 14 amino acids. Germline-derived CDR1 and CDR2 are KGHSH and LQKENI. V gave up 6 bases and J gave up 1 base, with 12 bases separating them. The CDR3 DNA follows: TGTGCCAGCTCTCCGAGACAGGAGAACACTGAAGCTTTCTTT. This sequence encodes CASSPRQENTEAFF.

The chain recombines TRBV4-2 with TRBJ1-1; no definite D call. CDR1 and CDR2 from the germline V gene are LGHNA and YNFKEQ. Trimming pared 0 bases from V and 8 bases from J, leaving 13 bases between. This CDR3 is 14 amino acids long. The CDR3 loop reads CASSQEVQPREAFF. The CDR3 DNA reads TGTGCCAGCAGCCAAGAGGTACAGCCACGAGAAGCTTTCTTT.

The rearrangement joins TRBV7-9 to TRBJ1-1; D remains ambiguous. CDR1 and CDR2 from the germline V gene are SEHNR and FQNEAQ (reference sequence). V was pared by 3 bases and J by 1 base, with 9 bases between. The CDR3 consists of 14 residues. The CDR3 loop is CASSFNPKNTEAFF. CDR3 nucleotide sequence: TGTGCCAGCAGCTTTAACCCGAAGAACACTGAAGCTTTCTTT.

This clonotype was found many times. The rearrangement joins TRBV5-1 to TRBJ2-2, with 8 bases matching TRBD2. V shed 0 bases, J shed 3 bases, and the junction held 4 bases outside the gene matches. This CDR3 has 16 amino acids. Germline CDR1 and CDR2: SGHRS and YFSETQ. Here the CDR3 reads CASSLGLAGYTGELFF. The CDR3 region has the DNA TGCGCCAGCAGCTTGGGATTAGCGGGATACACCGGGGAGCTGTTTTTT. The whole variable domain, filled in from reference TRBV5-1 and TRBJ2-2, reads KAGVTQTPRYLIKTRGQQVTLSCSPISGHRSVSWYQQTPGQGLQFLFEYFSETQRNKGNFPGRFSGRQFSNSRSEMNVSTLELGDSALYLCASSLGLAGYTGELFFGEGSRLTVL.

The gene calls are TRBV29-1 and TRBJ2-3; TRBD2 aligns across 8 bases. Losses at the gene ends were 7 bases for V and 5 bases for J; bases not matched to a gene: 8. From germline, CDR1 is SQVTM and CDR2 ANQGSEA. The length of the CDR3 is 13 residues. In DNA form, the CDR3 reads TGCAGCGCCGGGAGGGCTATCCAAGATACGCAGTATTTT. It specifies CSAGRAIQDTQYF.

Ten or more counts support this clonotype. J is TRBJ2-7 and V is TRBV21-1; TRBD2 is taken as the D call from the table, unchecked against the DNA. TRBV21-1 has pseudogene status. This CDR3 has 16 amino acids. In DNA form, the CDR3 reads TGTGCCAGCAGCAAACGTGCGCGGGAGAAGACCCACGAGCAGTACTTC. Translating gives CASSKRAREKTHEQYF.

J is TRBJ2-7 and V is TRBV27, with D possibly being TRBD2 (5 bases). The germline V gene has CDR1 MNHEY and CDR2 SMNVEV (reference sequence). The length of the CDR3 is 14 residues. V gave up 7 bases and J gave up 4 bases, with 17 bases separating them. In DNA form, the CDR3 reads TGTGCCAGCACCCCTATCGGACTTGAATACGAGCAGTACTTC. Translated: CASTPIGLEYEQYF.

This clonotype appeared many times. The CDR3 DNA reads as TGTGCCAGCAGTTACTTGGGGAATCAAGAGACCCAGTACTTC. Translated, it gives CASSYLGNQETQYF. The rearrangement joins TRBV6-5 to TRBJ2-5, with D uncertain. The CDR3 contains 14 residues. The V gene's germline CDR1 is MNHEY and CDR2 SVGAGI. V lost 1 base, J lost 2 bases, and 8 bases lay in between.

The genes are TRBV6-6 and TRBJ2-6; D may correspond to TRBD1 or TRBD2 (5 bases each). The V gene's germline CDR1 is MNHNY and CDR2 SVGAGI (reference sequence). This CDR3 spans 19 amino acids. V was cut by 6 bases and J by 4 bases, with 25 bases left in between. As DNA, the CDR3 is TGTGCCAGCAGCTCATCGGTCGGGACGGGCCCCTCCGGGGCCAACGTCCTGACTTTC. Translation: CASSSSVGTGPSGANVLTF.

V and J are TRBV7-6 and TRBJ2-2; D is tentatively TRBD1 or TRBD2 (5 bases each). CDR3 length: 14 amino acids. V shed 6 bases and J shed 1 base, with 9 bases lying between them. Germline V gene data show CDR1 as SGHVS and CDR2 as FNYEAQ. The CDR3 loop reads CASRGTLNTGELFF. The CDR3 DNA is TGTGCCAGCAGAGGGACGTTGAACACCGGGGAGCTGTTTTTT.

As regards this clonotype: The germline gene is not matched at one end of the junction; a read error may be the cause. V gene TRBV7-2 combines with J gene TRBJ2-1; 8 bases are shared with TRBD2. The CDR3 covers 16 residues. CDR1 and CDR2 (germline): SGHTA, FQGNSA. DNA for the CDR3: TGTGCCAGCAGCTTTACGGGACTAGTTCGCTACATTGAGCAGTTCTTC. Amino acids: CASSFTGLVRYIEQFF.

This clonotype showed up many times. V usage is TRBV12-2 and J usage is TRBJ2-7. TRBV12-2 is tagged as a pseudogene. The CDR3 has 13 residues. CDR3 coding DNA: TGTGCAAGTCGCTTAGATACCCGCTACGAGCAGTACTTC. Residues: CASRLDTRYEQYF.

This clonotype was observed a few times. This chain connects TRBV4-1 to TRBJ1-6; D is unclear. CDR1 is MGHRA and CDR2 is YSYEKL in the germline V gene. The CDR3 loop spans 13 amino acids. V was cut by 1 base and J by 7 bases, with 5 bases left in between. The DNA of the CDR3 is TGCGCCAGCAGCCAAGTAAAGAATTCACCCCTCCACTTT. Its protein product is CASSQVKNSPLHF.

This chain connects TRBV29-1 to TRBJ2-3; 10 nucleotides align to TRBD2. The CDR3 covers 14 residues. V lost 6 bases and J lost 0; bases outside the gene matches: 3. CDR1 and CDR2 from the germline V gene are SQVTM and ANQGSEA. For the CDR3, the DNA is TGCAGCGTCCTGGGACTAGCGAGCACAGATACGCAGTATTTT. Its protein is CSVLGLASTDTQYF.

This clonotype turned up a few times. This chain links TRBV7-9 with TRBJ1-4; 7 bases line up with TRBD1. Germline CDR1 and CDR2: SEHNR and FQNEAQ (reference sequence). The CDR3 covers 15 residues. V lost 4 bases and J lost 4; bases outside the gene matches: 6. CDR3 DNA sequence: TGTGCCAGCAGCTCCGGACAGGCGAGTAATGAAAAACTGTTTTTT. This encodes CASSSGQASNEKLFF.

This clonotype was recorded at least ten times. The rearrangement joins TRBV11-2 to TRBJ1-2; no clear D. V was pared by 0 bases and J by 8 bases, with 7 bases between. The CDR3 loop spans 12 amino acids. Germline V gives CDR1 SGHAT, CDR2 FQNNGV. The CDR3 sequence: CASSLDRSGYTF. CDR3 in DNA: TGTGCCAGCAGCTTAGACCGCTCAGGCTACACCTTC. Looking up the rest from reference TRBV11-2 and TRBJ1-2 gives the full variable domain: EAGVAQSPRYKIIEKRQSVAFWCNPISGHATLYWYQQILGQGPKLLIQFQNNGVVDDSQLPKDRFSAERLKGVDSTLKIQPAKLEDSAVYLCASSLDRSGYTFGSGTRLTVV.

This clonotype was detected a few times. This chain links TRBV28 with TRBJ2-7; D not certain. Germline-derived CDR1 and CDR2 are MDHEN and SYDVKM. The ends were cut back, 4 bases at V and 5 bases at J, with 9 bases in the middle. The CDR3 consists of 12 residues. The CDR3 DNA sequence: TGTGCCAGCAGTTCGACCGAAGACGAGCAGTACTTC. Its translation: CASSSTEDEQYF.